This TCR beta chain appears in the sequencing data of a study of control samples from healthy donors and cancer patients. TCRdb keeps only in-frame clones here, not all; method: immunoSEQ multiplex PCR. The sample gives 150,000 to 200,000 clones, approximately 94% of which show up once; over 1.3% is in the top ten. The CDR3 has 13 amino acids. V was clipped by 9 bases and J by 6 bases; unmatched bases: 9. The germline V gene has CDR1 KGHDR and CDR2 SFDVKD. The receptor was derived from a woman aged 18-29 years in good health. The sequenced sample was blood. The V call is TRBV24-1, the J call TRBJ1-2; TRBD1 matches 7 bases. The CDR3 bases are TGTGCCACCGGGCCCGACAGGGTAGATGGCTACACCTTC. Residues: CATGPDRVDGYTF.